What follows are 31 T cell receptor beta chains derived from one specimen sequenced in a study of cytomegalovirus exposure and HLA in healthy donors. The primer mix had 60 Vbeta and 13 Jbeta primers. The repertoire was sequenced with immunoSEQ multiplex PCR; TCRdb's copy has only in-frame clones and lacks some. The data contain roughly 90,000 clones, 65% to 85% of them seen just once; the ten biggest clones take up about 2%. Material for sequencing was PBMCs. These receptors came from a young man in good health and CMV-seronegative.

The genes are TRBV27 and TRBJ2-7; 8 nucleotides align to TRBD2. Trimming cost V 3 bases and J 3 bases; bases outside gene matches: 4. CDR3 length: 14 residues. Germline V gene sequence: CDR1 MNHEY, CDR2 SMNVEV (reference sequence). CDR3 amino acids: CASSLGGRNYEQYF. The CDR3 coding sequence is TGTGCCAGCAGTTTGGGCGGGAGGAACTACGAGCAGTACTTC.

This clone has a single count. The chain employs TRBV5-1 and TRBJ2-3, with 8 nucleotides matching TRBD1. Germline V gene sequence: CDR1 SGHRS, CDR2 YFSETQ. The CDR3 extends over 17 amino acids. After removal of 0 bases from V and 2 bases from J, the junction contained 8 bases not matched to a gene. Here the CDR3 DNA reads TGCGCCAGCAGCTTGGAAAAAAGGACAGGGCCCACAGATACGCAGTATTTT. This sequence encodes CASSLEKRTGPTDTQYF.

The rearrangement joins TRBV30 to TRBJ2-2; no firm D call. V shed 1 base and J shed 7 bases, with 4 bases lying between them. This CDR3 region has 11 residues. Germline loops: CDR1 GTSNPN, CDR2 SVGIG (reference sequence). The CDR3 here is CAWSGGGELFF. The CDR3 region has the DNA TGTGCCTGGAGTGGCGGCGGGGAGCTGTTTTTT.

J is TRBJ1-6 and V is TRBV5-4; D may be TRBD1 (5 bases). The length of the CDR3 is 13 residues. Per germline, CDR1 SGHNT and CDR2 YYREEE (reference sequence). Deletions cut 6 bases from V and 9 bases from J, with 13 bases between. The CDR3 protein is CASTQGFGSPLHF. DNA of the CDR3: TGTGCCAGCACTCAGGGTTTCGGTTCACCCCTCCACTTT.

The V and J genes are TRBV10-3 and TRBJ1-1; a weak D match, TRBD1 (5 bases). Per the germline V gene, CDR1 is ENHRY and CDR2 is SYGVKD. The CDR3 is 13 residues long. V lost 7 bases and J 3 bases, leaving 12 bases between the germline ends. DNA of the CDR3: TGTGCCATCACATTGGGGGGGGACACTGAAGCTTTCTTT. Its protein product is CAITLGGDTEAFF.

The chain recombines TRBV7-9 with TRBJ1-1; weak D call: TRBD1 (5 bases). Germline V gene lookup returns CDR1 SEHNR and CDR2 FQNEAQ (reference sequence). The CDR3 covers 14 residues. V was shortened by 2 bases and J by 5 bases, with 12 bases between the two germline ends. The CDR3 DNA reads TGTGCCAGCAGCTTACCCAGGGTCCGGACTGAAGCTTTCTTT. It codes for CASSLPRVRTEAFF.

The rearrangement joins TRBV7-6 to TRBJ2-2, with 8 bases fitting TRBD2. Germline trimming cut 5 bases from V and 2 bases from J; bases unmatched to any gene: 7. Germline assignment: CDR1 SGHVS and CDR2 FNYEAQ. CDR3 length: 16 amino acids. CDR3 in amino acids: CASSQTSGYNTGELFF. The CDR3 DNA reads TGTGCCAGCAGCCAAACTAGCGGCTATAACACCGGGGAGCTGTTTTTT.

This chain uses TRBV6-5 with TRBJ2-7; 10 bases map to TRBD2. The CDR3 is 13 amino acids. In germline, CDR1 is MNHEY, CDR2 SVGAGI. V lost 4 bases and J lost 10; bases outside the gene matches: 7. The CDR3 nucleotides are TGTGCCAGCAGTTGGCTAGCGGGAGATCGTCAGTACTTC. Protein: CASSWLAGDRQYF.

This clone was counted only a few times. The gene calls are TRBV6-6 and TRBJ2-5; 7 bases are a match to TRBD1. CDR3 length equals 14 residues. The germline gives CDR1 MNHNY, CDR2 SVGAGI (reference sequence). Losses at the gene ends were 7 bases for V and 0 bases for J; bases not matched to a gene: 5. This CDR3 is CASKRQGYQETQYF. The DNA of the CDR3 is TGTGCCAGCAAACGACAGGGTTACCAAGAGACCCAGTACTTC.

This chain uses TRBV29-1 with TRBJ2-2; D remains unclear. The CDR3 covers 14 residues. Trimming took off 4 bases at V and 1 base at J, with 10 bases between the two ends. Germline CDR1 is SQVTM and CDR2 is ANQGSEA. The CDR3 DNA sequence: TGCAGCGTTGCAAGGCAGGTGAACACCGGGGAGCTGTTTTTT. It codes for CSVARQVNTGELFF.

The chain uses TRBV28 and TRBJ2-2; the match to TRBD2 covers 7 bases. The CDR3 covers 15 residues. The trim removed 7 bases at V and 0 bases at J, leaving 5 bases unmatched. CDR1 and CDR2 (germline): MDHEN, SYDVKM. The CDR3 here is CASTPSGTNTGELFF. The CDR3 DNA reads TGTGCCAGCACCCCTAGCGGCACGAACACCGGGGAGCTGTTTTTT.

Concerning this clone itself: The sample holds other DNA sequences that translate to the same CDR3. The chain is built from TRBV27 and TRBJ2-1; 9 bases align to TRBD2. CDR3 length: 14 amino acids. V gave up 3 bases and J gave up 7 bases; unmatched junction bases: 4. The germline CDR1 and CDR2 sequences are MNHEY and SMNVEV (reference sequence). CDR3 residues: CASSFSGLANEQFF. DNA for the CDR3: TGTGCCAGCAGTTTCTCGGGACTAGCAAATGAGCAGTTCTTC.

The chain has TRBV30 and TRBJ1-2, with TRBD1 as a possible D gene (5 bases). The germline gives CDR1 GTSNPN, CDR2 SVGIG (reference sequence). The V end was cut by 0 bases, the J end by 8 bases, with 16 bases between. The CDR3 is made up of 14 amino acids. CDR3 region: CAWSVQGAWRGYTF. For the CDR3, the DNA is TGTGCCTGGAGTGTGCAGGGCGCATGGCGCGGCTACACCTTC.

This chain joins TRBV6-5 and TRBJ2-5; 11 bases map to TRBD2. CDR1 MNHEY and CDR2 SVGAGI come from the germline V gene. V dropped 0 bases and J dropped 5; count of bases not matched to a gene: 5. This CDR3 is built from 16 residues. DNA for the CDR3: TGTGCCAGCAGTTACTCCGTACTAGCGGGAGTGGAGACCCAGTACTTC. Its protein product is CASSYSVLAGVETQYF.

This sequence joins TRBV27 and TRBJ2-7, with TRBD2 matching over 9 bases. Trimming at V came to 3 bases and at J to 0 bases, leaving 9 bases not matched to a gene. The CDR3 runs 17 residues. Germline CDR1 MNHEY, CDR2 SMNVEV (reference sequence). DNA of the CDR3: TGTGCCAGCAGTTTTGGAGGCCTAGCGGGATACTCCTACGAGCAGTACTTC. It yields the protein CASSFGGLAGYSYEQYF.

The rearrangement uses TRBV7-2 and TRBJ1-6, with TRBD1 as a possible D gene (5 bases). The germline CDR1 and CDR2 sequences are SGHTA and FQGNSA. The ends were cut back, 5 bases at V and 0 bases at J, with 11 bases in the middle. CDR3 length equals 16 residues. The CDR3 nucleotides are TGTGCCAGCAGCCGACCCGGGGGCTCCTATAATTCACCCCTCCACTTT. Its protein is CASSRPGGSYNSPLHF.

V gene TRBV6-5 combines with J gene TRBJ2-7; 9 bases are a match to TRBD1. From germline, CDR1 is MNHEY and CDR2 SVGAGI. After removal of 10 bases from V and 6 bases from J, the junction contained 7 bases not matched to a gene. The CDR3 has 12 residues. CDR3 nucleotides: TGTGCCACCCGGACAGGGGTGGGCGAGCAGTACTTC. Encoded protein: CATRTGVGEQYF.

This clone was picked up one time. This sequence joins TRBV25-1 and TRBJ2-3, with 10 bases matching TRBD2. Unmatched junction bases numbered 5, after V lost 4 bases and J lost 7 bases. Germline loops: CDR1 MGHDK, CDR2 SYGVNS. The CDR3 loop spans 14 amino acids. In nucleotides, the CDR3 is TGTGCCAGCAGTGGGGCTAGCGGGAGTAATACGCAGTATTTT. Protein sequence: CASSGASGSNTQYF.

This clone showed up just once. The chain employs TRBV10-2 and TRBJ1-2; D call uncertain. The CDR3 length is 11 residues. The V end lost 0 bases, the J end lost 7 bases, and 3 bases lay between the germline ends. CDR1 and CDR2 (germline): WSHSY, SAAADI. CDR3 region: CASSESSGYTF. In DNA, the CDR3 is TGCGCCAGCAGTGAGTCGAGTGGCTACACCTTC.

This clone was seen once. The chain recombines TRBV7-2 with TRBJ1-1, with TRBD1 identical over 12 bases. The germline V gene encodes CDR1 SGHTA and CDR2 FQGNSA. CDR3 length: 15 amino acids. J gave up 5 bases and V 5 bases, and 6 bases lay outside the gene matches. The CDR3: CASSLGTGGVTEAFF. CDR3 in DNA: TGTGCCAGCAGCCTCGGGACAGGGGGCGTAACTGAAGCTTTCTTT.

The genes are TRBV29-1 and TRBJ2-7; 10 bases map to TRBD2. Germline V gene lookup returns CDR1 SQVTM and CDR2 ANQGSEA. V dropped 6 bases and J dropped 3; count of bases not matched to a gene: 8. This CDR3 comprises 14 residues. CDR3 sequence (DNA): TGCAGCGTCGAAACTAGCGGGGCTTACTACGAGCAGTACTTC. Translated: CSVETSGAYYEQYF.

The rearrangement links TRBV5-1 to TRBJ2-1; TRBD2 aligns across 11 bases. V shed 2 bases and J 6 bases; nucleotides not matched to a gene: 7. The CDR3 loop spans 16 amino acids. CDR1 is SGHRS, CDR2 YFSETQ, per germline. CDR3 DNA: TGCGCCAGCAGCTTTCTCGGGCTAGCGGGAGGCAATGAGCAGTTCTTC. This codes for CASSFLGLAGGNEQFF.

The genes are TRBV7-2 and TRBJ2-3; 8 nucleotides agree with TRBD2. The trim removed 5 bases at V and 2 bases at J, leaving 9 bases unmatched. The length of the CDR3 is 16 residues. The germline V gene has CDR1 SGHTA and CDR2 FQGNSA. CDR3 sequence (DNA): TGTGCCAGCAGCGGCCGACTAGCGAGCGCCACAGATACGCAGTATTTT. Its protein is CASSGRLASATDTQYF.

The genes are TRBV11-2 and TRBJ2-1, with 11 bases lining up with TRBD2. This CDR3 is built from 15 residues. Trimming took 5 bases from V and 3 from J; bases not matched to a gene: 3. Germline V CDR1 and CDR2: SGHAT, FQNNGV. The CDR3 bases are TGTGCCAGCAGCACGGGACTAGCGGTCTACAATGAGCAGTTCTTC. The encoded protein is CASSTGLAVYNEQFF.

A single count supports this clone. V gene TRBV7-8 combines with J gene TRBJ1-1; D may be TRBD1 (5 bases). V shed 5 bases and J shed 1 base, with 17 bases lying between them. CDR3 length: 16 residues. Germline V lookup: CDR1 SGHVS, CDR2 FQNEAQ. CDR3 nucleotide sequence: TGTGCCAGCAGCCCGACGGAGGGGCGGCAGAACACTGAAGCTTTCTTT. Amino acid sequence: CASSPTEGRQNTEAFF.

Remarks on this clone: The final CDR3 position lacks the conserved phenylalanine or tryptophan, pointing to a likely read error. The V call is TRBV29-1, the J call TRBJ2-2, with TRBD2 identical over 7 bases. The germline CDR1 and CDR2 sequences are SQVTM and ANQGSEA. The CDR3 contains 14 residues. V was pared by 2 bases and J by 7 bases, with 7 bases of the junction left unmatched. The CDR3 loop reads CSVERTRSGGELFV. CDR3 nucleotides: TGCAGCGTTGAAAGGACTAGATCGGGCGGGGAGCTGTTTGTT.

The J gene is TRBJ1-2, the V gene TRBV7-8; a weak D match, TRBD1 (6 bases). Germline CDR1 SGHVS, CDR2 FQNEAQ. CDR3 length equals 14 residues. Trimming removed 1 base from V and 1 base from J, with 7 bases in between. The CDR3 DNA follows: TGTGCCAGCAGCTTAGGGACAGATAACTATGGCTACACCTTC. Residues: CASSLGTDNYGYTF.

This chain links TRBV29-1 with TRBJ2-7; 7 bases align to TRBD1. With V trimmed by 7 bases and J by 6 bases, 12 bases remained unmatched. Germline V gives CDR1 SQVTM, CDR2 ANQGSEA. The CDR3 totals 13 residues. In nucleotides, the CDR3 is TGCAGCGCCGAACAGGGGACCGCCCGCGAGCAGTACTTC. Its translation: CSAEQGTAREQYF.

V and J are TRBV12-5 and TRBJ2-7, with 14 bases that match TRBD2. The length of the CDR3 is 18 residues. Germline assignment: CDR1 LGHNT and CDR2 FRNRAP. V dropped 3 bases and J dropped 4; count of bases not matched to a gene: 11. The CDR3 loop reads CASGFLAGTSGSEYEQYF. Written as DNA, the CDR3 is TGTGCTAGTGGTTTCCTCGCTGGGACTAGCGGGAGTGAGTACGAGCAGTACTTC.

This clone was seen a single time. The rearrangement links TRBV30 to TRBJ2-2; D is unclear. Per the germline V gene, CDR1 is GTSNPN and CDR2 is SVGIG (reference sequence). V lost 5 bases to trimming and J lost 6 bases, with 10 bases between them. This CDR3 has 12 residues. The DNA of the CDR3 is TGTGCCTGGCAACCAGGATCCGGGGAGCTGTTTTTT. It encodes CAWQPGSGELFF. The complete variable domain, with remaining parts taken from reference TRBV30 and TRBJ2-2, reads SQTIHQWPATLVQPVGSPLSLECTVEGTSNPNLYWYRQAAGRGLQLLFYSVGIGQISSEVPQNLSASRPQDRQFILSSKKLLLSDSGFYLCAWQPGSGELFFGEGSRLTVL.

This rearrangement joins TRBV10-3 to TRBJ1-4, with D unresolved. CDR1 and CDR2 from the germline V gene are ENHRY and SYGVKD. Deletions cut 4 bases from V and 7 bases from J, with 13 bases between. CDR3 length equals 14 residues. The CDR3 loop reads CAISGEFVAEKLFF. In DNA form, the CDR3 reads TGTGCCATCAGTGGTGAGTTCGTAGCTGAAAAACTGTTTTTT.